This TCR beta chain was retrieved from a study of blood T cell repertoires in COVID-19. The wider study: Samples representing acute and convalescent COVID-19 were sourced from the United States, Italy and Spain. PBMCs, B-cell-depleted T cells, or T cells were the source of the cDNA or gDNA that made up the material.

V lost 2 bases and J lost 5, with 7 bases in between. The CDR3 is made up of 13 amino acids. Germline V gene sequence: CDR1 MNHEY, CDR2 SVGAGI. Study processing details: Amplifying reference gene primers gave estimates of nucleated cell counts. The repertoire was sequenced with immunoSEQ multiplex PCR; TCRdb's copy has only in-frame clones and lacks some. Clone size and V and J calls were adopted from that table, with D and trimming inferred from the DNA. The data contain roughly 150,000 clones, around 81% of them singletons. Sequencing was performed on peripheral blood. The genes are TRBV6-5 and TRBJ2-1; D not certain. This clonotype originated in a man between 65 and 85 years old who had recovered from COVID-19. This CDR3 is CASSYLKDNEQFF. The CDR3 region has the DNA TGTGCCAGCAGTTACCTAAAAGACAATGAGCAGTTCTTC.